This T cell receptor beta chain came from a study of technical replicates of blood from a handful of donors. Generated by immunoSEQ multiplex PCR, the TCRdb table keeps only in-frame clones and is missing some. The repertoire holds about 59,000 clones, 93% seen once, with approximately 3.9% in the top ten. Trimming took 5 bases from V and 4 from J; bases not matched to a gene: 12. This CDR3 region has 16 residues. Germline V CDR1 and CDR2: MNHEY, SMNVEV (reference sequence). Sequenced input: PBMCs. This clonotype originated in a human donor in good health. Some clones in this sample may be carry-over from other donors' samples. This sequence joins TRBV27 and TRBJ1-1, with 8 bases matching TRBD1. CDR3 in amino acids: CASSQGQVTRGTEAFF. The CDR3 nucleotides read TGTGCCAGCAGTCAGGGACAGGTGACAAGGGGCACTGAAGCTTTCTTT.